The 31 T cell receptor beta chains below come from one sample, sequenced in a study of cytomegalovirus exposure and HLA in healthy donors. This PCR relied on a set of 60 Vbeta primers and 13 Jbeta primers. Clones were read by immunoSEQ multiplex PCR, and TCRdb kept only the in-frame ones, dropping some. This sample has approximately 200,000 clones, with 70% to 85% found just once. The sequenced sample consisted of PBMCs. The receptor source for this set is a boy aged 2 to 10 in good health and CMV-seronegative.

J is TRBJ1-1 and V is TRBV7-9, with a weak D call TRBD1 (6 bases). V lost 4 bases to trimming and J lost 5 bases, with 14 bases between them. Germline V gene data show CDR1 as SEHNR and CDR2 as FQNEAQ (reference sequence). CDR3 length: 14 residues. CDR3 in DNA: TGTGCCAGCAGCTCGATAAGGGGGTTGACTGAAGCTTTCTTT. Translated, it gives CASSSIRGLTEAFF.

The chain joins TRBV19 to TRBJ1-3; D ambiguous. Deletions cut 7 bases from V and 0 bases from J, with 25 bases between. Germline values: CDR1 LNHDA, CDR2 SQIVND (reference sequence). The CDR3 has 19 residues. The CDR3, as DNA: TGTGCCAGTACCCGACGGACGGTCTCAATCGGGAACTCTGGAAACACCATATATTTT. As protein: CASTRRTVSIGNSGNTIYF.

The chain carries TRBV19 and TRBJ2-2, with 9 positions matching TRBD1. The CDR3 runs to 13 residues. The germline CDR1 and CDR2 sequences are LNHDA and SQIVND (reference sequence). V trimming: 5 bases; J trimming: 7 bases; junction bases outside the gene matches: 2. CDR3 sequence (DNA): TGTGCCAGTAGTGACAGGGGGATCGGGGAGCTGTTTTTT. The encoded protein is CASSDRGIGELFF.

The chain employs TRBV5-8 and TRBJ1-2; D is unclear. Trimming cost V 4 bases and J 4 bases, with 11 bases left between them. Germline CDR1 reads SGHTS; CDR2 reads YDEGEE. The CDR3 is made up of 13 amino acids. CDR3: CASSDGTLYGYTF. The CDR3 region has the DNA TGTGCCAGCAGCGATGGCACCCTCTATGGCTACACCTTC.

In regard to this clone: The sample contains more than one DNA sequence encoding this CDR3. The chain recombines TRBV7-9 with TRBJ2-2, with 7 bases matching TRBD1. From germline, CDR1 is SEHNR and CDR2 FQNEAQ (reference sequence). Germline trimming cut 2 bases from V and 3 bases from J; bases unmatched to any gene: 6. The CDR3 is 16 residues long. CDR3: CASSLMITGDTGELFF. In nucleotides, the CDR3 is TGTGCCAGCAGCTTAATGATAACAGGGGACACCGGGGAGCTGTTTTTT. The entire variable domain, with the rest obtained from reference TRBV7-9 and TRBJ2-2, is as follows: DTGVSQNPRHKITKRGQNVTFRCDPISEHNRLYWYRQTLGQGPEFLTYFQNEAQLEKSRLLSDRFSAERPKGSFSTLEIQRTEQGDSAMYLCASSLMITGDTGELFFGEGSRLTVL.

The V gene is TRBV7-2, the J gene TRBJ1-1, with D perhaps matching TRBD1 (5 bases). There are 15 residues in the CDR3. CDR1 and CDR2 from the germline V gene are SGHTA and FQGNSA. V was trimmed by 7 bases and J by 4 bases, leaving 19 bases between them. The CDR3 coding sequence is TGTGCCAGCACCTCTCGGAGGGGATCAGGCACTGAAGCTTTCTTT. Translated, it gives CASTSRRGSGTEAFF.

CDR3 nucleotides: TGTGCCAGCAGGAACGGGGGGGAGCTGTTTTTT. This gives the protein CASRNGGELFF. The gene calls are TRBV2 and TRBJ2-2; D uncertain. Trimming stripped 6 bases from V and 8 bases from J, with 7 bases between. CDR3 length equals 11 residues. Germline V gives CDR1 SNHLY, CDR2 FYNNEI.

The sample holds a few counts of this clone. This chain joins TRBV2 and TRBJ1-1; 7 nucleotides line up with TRBD1. The V and J ends lost 6 bases and 1 base, in that order; junction bases with no gene match: 2. Germline values: CDR1 SNHLY, CDR2 FYNNEI. This CDR3 is built from 13 residues. CDR3 sequence reads: CASRDRRNTEAFF. CDR3 DNA sequence: TGTGCCAGCAGGGACAGGCGGAACACTGAAGCTTTCTTT.

The chain has TRBV6-4 and TRBJ2-3, with 7 bases aligning to TRBD2. The V segment lost 0 bases and the J segment 2 bases; nucleotides outside the gene matches: 14. This CDR3 contains 19 residues. Germline V CDR1 and CDR2: MRHNA, SNTAGT. The CDR3 here is CASSDSIGGERGYTDTQYF. DNA for the CDR3: TGTGCCAGCAGTGACTCGATCGGAGGGGAGCGGGGCTACACAGATACGCAGTATTTT.

The V and J genes are TRBV5-8 and TRBJ2-1, with a weak D call TRBD2 (5 bases). Germline lookup yields CDR1 SGHTS and CDR2 YDEGEE. V was trimmed by 5 bases and J by 3 bases, leaving 12 bases between them. This CDR3 spans 14 amino acids. DNA of the CDR3: TGTGCCAGCAGTTCCCCCGGGGACTACAATGAGCAGTTCTTC. Its protein is CASSSPGDYNEQFF.

The chain couples TRBV7-9 to TRBJ2-7; a weak D match, TRBD2 (6 bases). V dropped 4 bases and J dropped 3 bases, with 10 bases sitting between them. Germline-derived CDR1 and CDR2 are SEHNR and FQNEAQ (reference sequence). This CDR3 contains 13 residues. CDR3 nucleotide sequence: TGTGCCAGCAGCTCCGGGACTTTCTACGAGCAGTACTTC. Protein sequence: CASSSGTFYEQYF.

The chain has TRBV7-9 and TRBJ1-1; the D is unclear. Deletions cut 3 bases from V and 0 bases from J, with 8 bases between. The CDR3 has 14 amino acids. CDR1 is SEHNR, CDR2 FQNEAQ, per germline (reference sequence). In DNA, the CDR3 is TGTGCCAGCAGCTTCCATCAGTTGAACACTGAAGCTTTCTTT. Translated: CASSFHQLNTEAFF. The full variable domain, with the rest looked up from reference TRBV7-9 and TRBJ1-1, is DTGVSQNPRHKITKRGQNVTFRCDPISEHNRLYWYRQTLGQGPEFLTYFQNEAQLEKSRLLSDRFSAERPKGSFSTLEIQRTEQGDSAMYLCASSFHQLNTEAFFGQGTRLTVV.

V and J are TRBV11-2 and TRBJ2-7; a weak D match, TRBD1 (6 bases). CDR1 is SGHAT, CDR2 FQNNGV, per germline. The CDR3 covers 14 residues. Between the trimmed V and J ends, which lost 5 bases and 4 bases, there was a span of 15 bases. CDR3 loop: CASSQNGGPYEQYF. The CDR3, as DNA: TGTGCCAGCAGCCAGAATGGGGGCCCTTACGAGCAGTACTTC.

This chain joins TRBV5-5 and TRBJ1-2, with 8 positions matching TRBD1. The CDR3 is 15 residues long. The V and J ends lost 4 bases and 10 bases, in that order; junction bases with no gene match: 15. The germline CDR1 and CDR2 sequences are SGHKS and YYEKEE (reference sequence). CDR3 sequence (DNA): TGTGCCAGCAGCCCGAGGGGGGACAGGAACCACGCCTACACCTTC. Residues: CASSPRGDRNHAYTF.

This clone has only a few counts. The J gene is TRBJ2-3, the V gene TRBV6-1; TRBD2 matches at 10 bases. The V gene end was trimmed by 4 bases and the J gene end by 2 bases; junction bases not matched to a gene: 9. The CDR3 is 17 residues long. The germline V gene encodes CDR1 MNHNS and CDR2 SASEGT. For the CDR3, the DNA is TGTGCCAGCAGTGTCCCCCAACTAGCGGGACCCACAGATACGCAGTATTTT. This translates into CASSVPQLAGPTDTQYF.

This clone was observed a handful of times. CDR3 sequence: CASSSRDSYAIGNQPQHF. In nucleotides, the CDR3 is TGTGCCAGCAGTTCCCGGGACTCGTATGCTATTGGAAATCAGCCCCAGCATTTT. The rearrangement links TRBV2 to TRBJ1-5, with D possibly being TRBD1 (5 bases). This CDR3 spans 18 amino acids. Germline V lookup: CDR1 SNHLY, CDR2 FYNNEI. The germline V and J ends were trimmed by 5 bases and 4 bases, with 24 bases remaining between them.

In the case of this clone: The same CDR3 is also encoded by other DNA sequences in this sample. J is TRBJ1-1 and V is TRBV19; D call uncertain. V was pared by 3 bases and J by 0 bases, with 8 bases between. This CDR3 has 14 amino acids. Germline-derived CDR1 and CDR2 are LNHDA and SQIVND (reference sequence). CDR3 DNA sequence: TGTGCCAGTAGTATGGCAGTTATGAACACTGAAGCTTTCTTT. Its protein product is CASSMAVMNTEAFF.

The genes are TRBV6-5 and TRBJ2-5; tentative D call: TRBD1 (5 bases). The CDR3 loop spans 11 amino acids. CDR1 and CDR2 from the germline V gene are MNHEY and SVGAGI. With 5 bases removed from V and 8 bases from J, the gap between germline ends came to 9 bases. CDR3 nucleotide sequence: TGTGCCAGCAGTGTCCAGGGAACCCAGTACTTC. Translation gives CASSVQGTQYF.

V and J are TRBV19 and TRBJ2-7, with TRBD1 identical over 10 bases. CDR1 LNHDA and CDR2 SQIVND come from the germline V gene (reference sequence). The V gene end was trimmed by 5 bases and the J gene end by 1 base; junction bases not matched to a gene: 5. This CDR3 contains 15 residues. CDR3 protein: CASSSGQGGSYEQYF. CDR3 DNA sequence: TGTGCCAGTAGTTCAGGACAGGGGGGGTCCTACGAGCAGTACTTC.

The chain recombines TRBV28 with TRBJ2-5; tentatively, D is TRBD2 (5 bases). Germline lookup yields CDR1 MDHEN and CDR2 SYDVKM. This CDR3 comprises 14 residues. V was cut by 7 bases and J by 5 bases, with 17 bases left in between. The CDR3 reads CASIALGLAETQYF. For the CDR3, the DNA is TGTGCCAGCATCGCCCTCGGGCTAGCCGAGACCCAGTACTTC.

The sample holds a few counts of this clone. V gene TRBV6-1 combines with J gene TRBJ1-2; 7 bases fit TRBD1. Germline V CDR1 and CDR2: MNHNS, SASEGT. This CDR3 region has 15 residues. Trimming at V came to 2 bases and at J to 2 bases, leaving 5 bases not matched to a gene. CDR3: CASSESPTGNYGYTF. The DNA for the CDR3 is TGTGCCAGCAGTGAAAGTCCGACAGGGAACTATGGCTACACCTTC.

This chain links TRBV19 with TRBJ2-5, with 9 bases aligning to TRBD1. In germline, CDR1 is LNHDA, CDR2 SQIVND (reference sequence). The J segment lost 5 bases and the V segment lost 4 bases, leaving 5 bases of the junction unmatched. CDR3 length equals 14 residues. The CDR3 sequence: CASSNRGRRETQYF. The CDR3, as DNA: TGTGCCAGTAGTAACAGGGGGCGCCGGGAGACCCAGTACTTC. Full variable domain (outside the CDR3, taken from reference TRBV19 and TRBJ2-5): DGGITQSPKYLFRKEGQNVTLSCEQNLNHDAMYWYRQDPGQGLRLIYYSQIVNDFQKGDIAEGYSVSREKKESFPLTVTSAQKNPTAFYLCASSNRGRRETQYFGPGTRLLVL.

This chain connects TRBV7-9 to TRBJ2-3; weak D call: TRBD2 (5 bases). Trimming took off 4 bases at V and 4 bases at J, with 15 bases between the two ends. This CDR3 has 15 residues. CDR1 and CDR2 from the germline V gene are SEHNR and FQNEAQ (reference sequence). CDR3 sequence reads: CASSSRPGSPDTQYF. The DNA of the CDR3 is TGTGCCAGCAGCTCCCGGCCGGGGTCACCAGATACGCAGTATTTT.

The J gene is TRBJ2-2, the V gene TRBV7-2, with 7 bases aligning to TRBD2. V shed 7 bases and J 4 bases; nucleotides not matched to a gene: 6. CDR1 SGHTA and CDR2 FQGNSA come from the germline V gene. This CDR3 contains 14 residues. The CDR3 reads CASNRGDPTGELFF. For the CDR3, the DNA is TGTGCCAGCAACCGGGGGGACCCCACCGGGGAGCTGTTTTTT.

CDR3 loop: CASSIQRGRSYEQYF. The CDR3 DNA is TGTGCCAGCAGCATACAGCGGGGGCGCTCCTACGAGCAGTACTTC. This chain uses TRBV7-2 with TRBJ2-7, with 8 bases aligning to TRBD2. The germline gives CDR1 SGHTA, CDR2 FQGNSA. The V segment lost 5 bases and the J segment 0 bases; nucleotides outside the gene matches: 6. This CDR3 spans 15 amino acids. Full variable domain (missing parts from reference TRBV7-2 and TRBJ2-7): GAGVSQSPSNKVTEKGKDVELRCDPISGHTALYWYRQSLGQGLEFLIYFQGNSAPDKSGLPSDRFSAERTGGSVSTLTIQRTQQEDSAVYLCASSIQRGRSYEQYFGPGTRLTVT.

The V call is TRBV5-6, the J call TRBJ1-1; D might be TRBD1 (5 bases). The CDR3 loop spans 12 amino acids. Germline CDR1 SGHDT, CDR2 YYEEEE. V was pared by 0 bases and J by 7 bases, with 7 bases between. The CDR3 DNA sequence: TGTGCCAGCAGCTTGGGGGGGGTTGAAGCTTTCTTT. Its translation: CASSLGGVEAFF. The variable domain in full, with the rest retrieved from reference TRBV5-6 and TRBJ1-1, is DAGVTQSPTHLIKTRGQQVTLRCSPKSGHDTVSWYQQALGQGPQFIFQYYEEEERQRGNFPDRFSGHQFPNYSSELNVNALLLGDSALYLCASSLGGVEAFFGQGTRLTVV.

This clone was detected only a few times. Distinct nucleotide sequences in the sample also encode this CDR3. V gene TRBV7-2 combines with J gene TRBJ1-5; D unclear. The CDR3 is 13 amino acids. The germline V gene encodes CDR1 SGHTA and CDR2 FQGNSA. Deletions cut 2 bases from V and 2 bases from J, with 4 bases between. The CDR3 DNA sequence: TGTGCCAGCAGCTTACGTGGCAATCAGCCCCAGCATTTT. Its translation is CASSLRGNQPQHF.

The CDR3: CASRPDRGHTDTQYF. CDR3 coding DNA: TGTGCCAGCAGACCCGACAGGGGGCACACAGATACGCAGTATTTT. The chain employs TRBV7-6 and TRBJ2-3, with 10 bases that match TRBD1. The germline gives CDR1 SGHVS, CDR2 FNYEAQ. The CDR3 totals 15 residues. The trim removed 6 bases at V and 2 bases at J, leaving 5 bases unmatched.

The chain has TRBV18 and TRBJ2-5, with TRBD2 matching 11 bases. The J call could be wrong; TRBJ2-7 is a better fit for the DNA end. Germline V gives CDR1 KGHSH, CDR2 LQKENI. This CDR3 has 15 residues. CDR3 region: CASSPPSGGTYEQYF. CDR3 coding DNA: TGTGCCAGCTCACCTCCTAGCGGGGGGACCTACGAGCAGTACTTC.

The table lists this clone with a few counts. The V and J genes are TRBV9 and TRBJ1-2; D ambiguous. Trimming cost V 1 base and J 6 bases, with 16 bases left between them. The CDR3 is 15 amino acids. Per germline, CDR1 SGDLS and CDR2 YYNGEE. Written as DNA, the CDR3 is TGTGCCAGCAGCGTATATTCTACGGTAGAGAATGGCTACACCTTC. Protein product: CASSVYSTVENGYTF.

The rearrangement uses TRBV27 and TRBJ2-7; 10 positions match TRBD2. The CDR3 covers 15 residues. V dropped 5 bases and J dropped 1; count of bases not matched to a gene: 5. Germline assignment: CDR1 MNHEY and CDR2 SMNVEV (reference sequence). For the CDR3, the DNA is TGTGCCAGCAGTCCCCAGCGGGGGGGATCCTACGAGCAGTACTTC. The encoded protein is CASSPQRGGSYEQYF.